These T cell receptor beta chains were read from a single sample in a study of T cell responses to AZD1222 COVID-19 vaccine. Only in-frame clones appear in the TCRdb table, and some are missing; sequencing was by immunoSEQ multiplex PCR. The sample comprises 64,000 or so clones, about four fifths of which are singletons, and 6.5% to 8% rests with the top ten. Sequenced here: peripheral blood, sampled on day 0 of AZD1222 vaccination. All receptors come from an adult in good health. The CDR3 runs from the conserved cysteine through the conserved F or W. The D gene is left open where the match is weak. Clone sizes are given selectively: once, few, many, or a class where the clone is expanded.

J gene: TRBJ2-4; D gene: TRBD1; V gene: TRBV27; clone size: NA; CDR3 DNA: TGTGCCAGCAGTTTAAGAGGACAGGGGGCAATTCAGTACTTC; CDR3 protein: CASSLRGQGAIQYF
J gene: TRBJ1-2; D gene: NA; V gene: TRBV11-2; clone size: few; CDR3 DNA: TGTGCCAGCAGCTTACCCCTCACTTCCCCGTTAGGGGGCTACACCTTC; CDR3 protein: CASSLPLTSPLGGYTF
J gene: TRBJ2-7; D gene: NA; V gene: TRBV5-1; clone size: NA; CDR3 DNA: TGCGCCAGCAGTCCCTCCGCCAGGGCCCTCTCCTACGAGCAGTACTTC; CDR3 protein: CASSPSARALSYEQYF
J gene: TRBJ1-2; D gene: TRBD1; V gene: TRBV6-5; clone size: once; CDR3 DNA: TGTGCCAGCGTCATCCGGGACAGAAACTATGGCTACACCTTC; CDR3 protein: CASVIRDRNYGYTF
J gene: TRBJ1-1; D gene: TRBD1; V gene: TRBV4-3; clone size: NA; CDR3 DNA: TGCGCCAGCAGCCAAGAGGTCAGGGGGACTGAAGCTTTCTTT; CDR3 protein: CASSQEVRGTEAFF
J gene: TRBJ2-1; D gene: TRBD1; V gene: TRBV5-4; clone size: NA; CDR3 DNA: TGTGCCAGCAGCCAGACAGGGGTCCATGGGAATGAGCAGTTCTTC; CDR3 protein: CASSQTGVHGNEQFF
J gene: TRBJ2-5; D gene: TRBD1; V gene: TRBV5-1; clone size: NA; CDR3 DNA: TGCGCCAGCAGCTTGCTTACAGGGGGCGGGGAGACCCAGTACTTC; CDR3 protein: CASSLLTGGGETQYF
J gene: TRBJ1-1; D gene: NA; V gene: TRBV5-1; clone size: once; CDR3 DNA: TGCGCCAGCAGCAGAGGGACGGTGGACACTGAAGCTTTCTTT; CDR3 protein: CASSRGTVDTEAFF
J gene: TRBJ1-1; D gene: NA; V gene: TRBV9; clone size: NA; CDR3 DNA: TGTGCCAGCAGCGTCATGGGAGACATGAACACTGAAGCTTTCTTT; CDR3 protein: CASSVMGDMNTEAFF
J gene: TRBJ1-2; D gene: TRBD1; V gene: TRBV4-1; clone size: NA; CDR3 DNA: TGCGCCAGCAGCCACGGGCTGACAGGGAGGCTTGACTATGGCTACACCTTC; CDR3 protein: CASSHGLTGRLDYGYTF
J gene: TRBJ2-1; D gene: NA; V gene: TRBV24-1; clone size: NA; CDR3 DNA: TGTGCCACCTCTTCCGGAGGTCTCTGGAGCTCCTACAATGAGCAGTTCTTC; CDR3 protein: CATSSGGLWSSYNEQFF
J gene: TRBJ1-4; D gene: TRBD1; V gene: TRBV4-1; clone size: NA; CDR3 DNA: TGCGCCAGCAGCCATAGACAGGGAGGTCGGACTAATGAAAAACTGTTTTTT; CDR3 protein: CASSHRQGGRTNEKLFF
J gene: TRBJ1-2; D gene: TRBD1; V gene: TRBV5-8; clone size: NA; CDR3 DNA: TGTGCCAGCAGCTTGGAACTAGGACAGGGGGTAGGCTACACCTTC; CDR3 protein: CASSLELGQGVGYTF
J gene: TRBJ2-5; D gene: NA; V gene: TRBV15; clone size: NA; CDR3 DNA: TGTGCCACCAGCAGAGATAGTTCGGGGCAGGTCGTCCAAGAGACCCAGTACTTC; CDR3 protein: CATSRDSSGQVVQETQYF
J gene: TRBJ1-1; D gene: NA; V gene: TRBV11-2; clone size: NA; CDR3 DNA: TGTGCCAGCAGCTTAGATGTGGGGGCCCAAGCTTTCTTT; CDR3 protein: CASSLDVGAQAFF
J gene: TRBJ2-7; D gene: TRBD1; V gene: TRBV6-4; clone size: few; CDR3 DNA: TGTGCCAGCAGTGCGGACAGGAGCTCCTACGAGCAGTACTTC; CDR3 protein: CASSADRSSYEQYF
J gene: TRBJ2-1; D gene: NA; V gene: TRBV5-4; clone size: NA; CDR3 DNA: TGTGCCAGCTTCTTGACTGGAACTTCCTACAATGAGCAGTTCTTC; CDR3 protein: CASFLTGTSYNEQFF
J gene: TRBJ2-2; D gene: TRBD2; V gene: TRBV5-1; clone size: NA; CDR3 DNA: TGCGCCAGCAGCTGGGGGACTAGCGGGAACACCGGGGAGCTGTTTTTT; CDR3 protein: CASSWGTSGNTGELFF
J gene: TRBJ1-5; D gene: NA; V gene: TRBV7-2; clone size: few; CDR3 DNA: TGTGCCAGCAGCTTAGCCAAAAATCAGCCCCAGCATTTT; CDR3 protein: CASSLAKNQPQHF
J gene: TRBJ2-2; D gene: NA; V gene: TRBV5-1; clone size: NA; CDR3 DNA: TGCGCCAGCAGCTTGGCCGGGAATTACCCGGGCACCGGGGAGCTGTTTTTT; CDR3 protein: CASSLAGNYPGTGELFF
J gene: TRBJ1-1; D gene: TRBD1; V gene: TRBV5-1; clone size: NA; CDR3 DNA: TGCGCCAGCAGCGCCAGACAGGGAAACACTGAAGCTTTCTTT; CDR3 protein: CASSARQGNTEAFF
J gene: TRBJ2-1; D gene: NA; V gene: TRBV5-6; clone size: few; CDR3 DNA: TGTGCCAGCAGCGCGGACACCCCGTACAATGAGCAGTTCTTC; CDR3 protein: CASSADTPYNEQFF
J gene: TRBJ2-2; D gene: TRBD1; V gene: TRBV5-4; clone size: NA; CDR3 DNA: TGTGCCAGCAGCTTGGACAGGGGTGTCGGGGAGCTGTTTTTT; CDR3 protein: CASSLDRGVGELFF